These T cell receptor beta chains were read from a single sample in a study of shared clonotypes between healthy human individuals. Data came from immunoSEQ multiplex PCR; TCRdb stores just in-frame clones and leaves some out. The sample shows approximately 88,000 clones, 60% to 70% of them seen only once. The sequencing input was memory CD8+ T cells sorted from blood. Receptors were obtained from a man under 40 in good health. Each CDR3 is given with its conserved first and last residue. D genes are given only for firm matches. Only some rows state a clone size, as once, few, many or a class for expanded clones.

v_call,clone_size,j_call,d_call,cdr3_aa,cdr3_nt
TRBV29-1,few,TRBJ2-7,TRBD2,CSVRGGLAGGNLYEQYF,TGCAGCGTTCGCGGCGGACTAGCGGGAGGGAATCTCTACGAGCAGTACTTC
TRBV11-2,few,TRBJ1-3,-,CASRDSGGTGNTIYF,TGTGCCAGCAGGGACAGCGGAGGGACTGGAAACACCATATATTTT
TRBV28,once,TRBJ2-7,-,CASSWLDKNYEQYF,TGTGCCAGCAGTTGGTTGGACAAGAACTACGAGCAGTACTTC
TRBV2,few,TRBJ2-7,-,CASSLAIYEQYF,TGTGCCAGCAGTCTAGCGATTTACGAGCAGTACTTC
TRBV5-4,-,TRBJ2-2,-,CASSSYEGSRDGELFF,TGTGCCAGCAGCTCCTACGAGGGCTCTCGGGACGGGGAGCTGTTTTTT
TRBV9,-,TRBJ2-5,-,CASSYGPIGETQYF,TGTGCCAGCAGCTATGGACCCATCGGAGAGACCCAGTACTTC
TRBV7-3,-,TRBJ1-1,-,CASSSWGPNTEAFF,TGTGCCAGCAGCTCCTGGGGCCCGAACACTGAAGCTTTCTTT
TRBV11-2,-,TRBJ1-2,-,CASSLDSYGYTF,TGTGCCAGCAGCTTAGATTCGTATGGCTACACCTTC
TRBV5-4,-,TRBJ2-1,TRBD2,CASSPPALAGEHEQFF,TGTGCCAGCAGCCCCCCTGCGTTAGCGGGAGAGCATGAGCAGTTCTTC
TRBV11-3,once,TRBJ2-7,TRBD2,CASSAGGVFGEQYF,TGTGCCAGCAGCGCCGGGGGGGTATTCGGCGAGCAGTACTTC
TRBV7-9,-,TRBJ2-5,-,CASNRQTGAQYF,TGTGCCAGCAACAGGCAGACGGGCGCCCAGTACTTC